Shown below are 23 T cell receptor beta chains from a single sample sequenced in a study of PD-1 blockade in classical Hodgkin lymphoma. Time point meaning: cycle 4 day 1 (C4D1), after more than 5 weeks of nivolumab. Brentuximab vedotin exposure varied among the patients, all of whom had relapsed after autologous stem cell transplantation. Magnetic negative selection was used to purify CD4+ T cells from thawed PBMCs. The protocol was immunoSEQ multiplex PCR, while the TCRdb copy is restricted to in-frame clones and leaves out a portion. The sample includes roughly 30,000 clones, roughly four fifths of them seen just once. The sequences come from CD4+ T cells from blood, collected before the fourth cycle of nivolumab. Receptors originate from a human donor with classical Hodgkin lymphoma.

The genes are TRBV5-1 and TRBJ2-7, with 8 nucleotides matching TRBD1. Germline CDR1 SGHRS, CDR2 YFSETQ. The CDR3 covers 14 residues. Trimming at V came to 4 bases and at J to 4 bases, leaving 7 bases not matched to a gene. The CDR3 DNA follows: TGCGCCAGCAGCACACTAGGACAGGGATACGAGCAGTACTTC. Its protein product is CASSTLGQGYEQYF.

The chain employs TRBV7-3 and TRBJ2-2, with D perhaps matching TRBD2 (6 bases). Germline values: CDR1 SGHTA, CDR2 FQGTGA. V shed 5 bases and J shed 5 bases, with 15 bases lying between them. The CDR3 spans 15 residues. The CDR3 loop reads CASSTGLGGTGELFF. In nucleotides, the CDR3 is TGTGCCAGCAGCACGGGACTTGGGGGTACCGGGGAGCTGTTTTTT.

The chain carries TRBV6-5 and TRBJ2-7; a weak D match, TRBD1 (5 bases). The length of the CDR3 is 14 residues. Deletions cut 6 bases from V and 2 bases from J, with 14 bases between. Per germline, CDR1 MNHEY and CDR2 SVGAGI. The CDR3 sequence is CASRYNTGAYEQYF. The CDR3 DNA is TGTGCCAGCAGATATAACACAGGCGCCTACGAGCAGTACTTC.

The V gene is TRBV6-6, the J gene TRBJ1-5; D is perhaps TRBD1 (6 bases). Deletions cut 7 bases from V and 6 bases from J, with 13 bases between. Looked up from germline, CDR1 is MNHNY and CDR2 is SVGAGI (reference sequence). CDR3 length: 13 residues. CDR3: CASILQGSQPQHF. CDR3 DNA: TGTGCCAGCATCCTACAGGGATCTCAGCCCCAGCATTTT.

This chain joins TRBV5-4 and TRBJ2-5; D is unclear. Germline values: CDR1 SGHNT, CDR2 YYREEE (reference sequence). The length of the CDR3 is 13 residues. V lost 0 bases, J lost 4 bases, and 7 bases lay in between. This chain's CDR3 is CASSLGLGETQYF. The CDR3 nucleotides are TGTGCCAGCAGCTTGGGACTTGGAGAGACCCAGTACTTC.

As DNA, the CDR3 is TGTGCCAGCAGCTTAGCGCAAGGGTCGTCGGTCTTCACAGATACGCAGTATTTT. Protein product: CASSLAQGSSVFTDTQYF. The chain combines TRBV7-9 with TRBJ2-3; D gene unclear. V shed 0 bases and J shed 2 bases, with 18 bases lying between them. Germline assignment: CDR1 SEHNR and CDR2 FQNEAQ (reference sequence). The CDR3 runs 18 residues.

The chain has TRBV19 and TRBJ2-7, with a weak D call TRBD1 (5 bases). This CDR3 has 13 amino acids. Germline CDR1 reads LNHDA; CDR2 reads SQIVND (reference sequence). V lost 3 bases to trimming and J lost 4 bases, with 10 bases between them. The CDR3 protein is CASSIGAAYEQYF. CDR3 nucleotide sequence: TGTGCCAGTAGTATTGGGGCAGCGTACGAGCAGTACTTC.

The gene calls are TRBV7-9 and TRBJ2-4; 9 bases align to TRBD1. This CDR3 region has 14 residues. Germline CDR1 SEHNR, CDR2 FQNEAQ (reference sequence). The V and J ends lost 4 bases and 6 bases, in that order; junction bases with no gene match: 4. The CDR3 reads CASSWTGAGNIQYF. The CDR3 DNA follows: TGTGCCAGCAGCTGGACAGGGGCAGGAAACATTCAGTACTTC.

J is TRBJ1-1 and V is TRBV5-1; D gene ambiguous. V lost 0 bases and J 1 base, leaving 10 bases between the germline ends. The CDR3 covers 15 residues. CDR1 is SGHRS and CDR2 is YFSETQ in the germline V gene. The CDR3, as DNA: TGCGCCAGCAGCTTGGGGCTTTCACCGAACACTGAAGCTTTCTTT. Its translation is CASSLGLSPNTEAFF. Full variable domain (missing parts from reference TRBV5-1 and TRBJ1-1): KAGVTQTPRYLIKTRGQQVTLSCSPISGHRSVSWYQQTPGQGLQFLFEYFSETQRNKGNFPGRFSGRQFSNSRSEMNVSTLELGDSALYLCASSLGLSPNTEAFFGQGTRLTVV.

The chain links TRBV18 to TRBJ1-5; weak D call: TRBD1 (6 bases). The CDR3 runs 13 residues. The V gene's germline CDR1 is KGHSH and CDR2 LQKENI. The germline V and J ends were trimmed by 6 bases and 5 bases, with 11 bases remaining between them. The CDR3 DNA is TGTGCCAGCTCCCCGACAGGCGATCAGCCCCAGCATTTT. Translating it yields CASSPTGDQPQHF. The full variable domain, in which reference TRBV18 and TRBJ1-5 provide the parts outside the CDR3, is NAGVMQNPRHLVRRRGQEARLRCSPMKGHSHVYWYRQLPEEGLKFMVYLQKENIIDESGMPKERFSAEFPKEGPSILRIQQVVRGDSAAYFCASSPTGDQPQHFGDGTRLSIL.

The CDR3 region has the DNA TGTGCCATCAGTGAGACAGATACGCAGTATTTT. Protein product: CAISETDTQYF. V gene TRBV10-3 combines with J gene TRBJ2-3; D ambiguous. CDR3 length equals 11 residues. V was cut by 2 bases and J by 3 bases, with 0 bases left in between. CDR1 is ENHRY, CDR2 SYGVKD, per germline.

The chain links TRBV7-9 to TRBJ1-5, with TRBD1 matching 9 bases. Germline V gene sequence: CDR1 SEHNR, CDR2 FQNEAQ (reference sequence). J was trimmed by 5 bases and V by 6 bases; bases with no gene match: 8. The CDR3 covers 15 residues. Here the CDR3 reads CASSQTGQGYQPQHF. In DNA form, the CDR3 reads TGTGCCAGCAGTCAGACGGGACAGGGCTATCAGCCCCAGCATTTT.

The chain employs TRBV6-6 and TRBJ1-6, with a tentative D call TRBD1 (6 bases). The CDR3 contains 13 residues. V lost 8 bases and J lost 8, with 13 bases in between. Germline assignment: CDR1 MNHNY and CDR2 SVGAGI (reference sequence). For the CDR3, the DNA is TGTGCCAGCCGCAGGGGATTGGATTCACCCCTCCACTTT. This sequence encodes CASRRGLDSPLHF.

The chain recombines TRBV4-1 with TRBJ2-5; D is possibly TRBD1 or TRBD2 (5 bases each). The germline V gene encodes CDR1 MGHRA and CDR2 YSYEKL. This CDR3 has 16 residues. V lost 1 base and J lost 11, with 23 bases in between. The CDR3 DNA follows: TGCGCCAGCAGCCAAGCTTGGACTCGCCCCAGGGATGAGCAGTACTTC. It is translated as CASSQAWTRPRDEQYF.

This clone came up a few times. J is TRBJ1-2 and V is TRBV28; 10 positions agree with TRBD1. Losses at the gene ends were 7 bases for V and 6 bases for J; bases not matched to a gene: 5. Germline V gene sequence: CDR1 MDHEN, CDR2 SYDVKM. This CDR3 spans 13 amino acids. CDR3 residues: CASNRQGAHGYTF. CDR3 DNA sequence: TGTGCCAGCAACAGACAGGGGGCCCATGGCTACACCTTC.

The CDR3 protein is CASTEWGGTTEAFF. In nucleotides, the CDR3 is TGTGCCAGCACCGAATGGGGGGGGACCACTGAAGCTTTCTTT. The chain uses TRBV27 and TRBJ1-1; the D gene is possibly TRBD1 (5 bases). There are 14 residues in the CDR3. The germline gives CDR1 MNHEY, CDR2 SMNVEV (reference sequence). The ends were cut back, 7 bases at V and 4 bases at J, with 16 bases in the middle.

The rearrangement links TRBV2 to TRBJ2-5; 13 bases agree with TRBD2. The CDR3 has 16 amino acids. V gave up 4 bases and J gave up 6 bases; unmatched junction bases: 8. Germline V gene sequence: CDR1 SNHLY, CDR2 FYNNEI. The CDR3 DNA reads TGTGCCAGCAGTGCGCCGGGACTAGCGGGGTGGAAGACCCAGTACTTC. Protein product: CASSAPGLAGWKTQYF.

The rearrangement uses TRBV9 and TRBJ2-1; 11 nucleotides line up with TRBD2. Trimming at V came to 0 bases and at J to 4 bases, leaving 12 bases not matched to a gene. Germline lookup yields CDR1 SGDLS and CDR2 YYNGEE. The CDR3 contains 19 residues. CDR3 sequence: CASSVGYGLAGRKYNEQFF. CDR3 in DNA: TGTGCCAGCAGCGTAGGATACGGACTAGCGGGCCGAAAATACAATGAGCAGTTCTTC.

This chain links TRBV4-2 with TRBJ2-7; 9 bases align to TRBD2. The CDR3 covers 21 residues. Trimming took 0 bases from V and 0 from J; bases not matched to a gene: 18. Germline assignment: CDR1 LGHNA and CDR2 YNFKEQ. This CDR3 reads CASSQDRQPRASGASSYEQYF. DNA for the CDR3: TGTGCCAGCAGCCAAGATCGGCAGCCTAGGGCTAGCGGGGCCAGCTCCTACGAGCAGTACTTC.

The V and J genes are TRBV2 and TRBJ2-7, with TRBD1 matching 8 bases. This CDR3 is 17 amino acids long. The ends lost 2 bases at V and 0 bases at J; junction bases unmatched: 9. The germline V gene has CDR1 SNHLY and CDR2 FYNNEI. This CDR3 reads CASSELWLGQVSYEQYF. The DNA of the CDR3 is TGTGCCAGCAGTGAATTATGGTTGGGACAGGTCTCCTACGAGCAGTACTTC. Full variable domain (remainder filled in from reference TRBV2 and TRBJ2-7): EPEVTQTPSHQVTQMGQEVILRCVPISNHLYFYWYRQILGQKVEFLVSFYNNEISEKSEIFDDQFSVERPDGSNFTLKIRSTKLEDSAMYFCASSELWLGQVSYEQYFGPGTRLTVT.

This clone was seen a single time. The chain employs TRBV7-2 and TRBJ2-2; D ambiguous. The CDR3 is 13 residues long. Deletions cut 3 bases from V and 4 bases from J, with 6 bases between. From germline, CDR1 is SGHTA and CDR2 FQGNSA. This chain's CDR3 is CASSFGVTGELFF. The CDR3 region has the DNA TGTGCCAGCAGCTTTGGGGTCACCGGGGAGCTGTTTTTT.

The rearrangement joins TRBV4-1 to TRBJ1-1, with 8 bases aligning to TRBD1. The CDR3 is 17 amino acids. With V trimmed by 1 base and J by 9 bases, 16 bases remained unmatched. CDR1 and CDR2 (germline): MGHRA, YSYEKL. This CDR3 is CASSQGQGAQVLLKAFF. CDR3 nucleotides: TGCGCCAGCAGCCAAGGCCAGGGGGCCCAAGTCCTCCTTAAAGCTTTCTTT.

This chain links TRBV6-5 with TRBJ1-6; TRBD1 is a possible D gene (5 bases). This CDR3 region has 13 residues. The germline CDR1 and CDR2 sequences are MNHEY and SVGAGI. The V end was cut by 8 bases, the J end by 9 bases, with 14 bases between. CDR3 region: CASGGGRGSPLHF. The CDR3 coding sequence is TGTGCCAGCGGGGGGGGGAGAGGTTCACCCCTCCACTTT.